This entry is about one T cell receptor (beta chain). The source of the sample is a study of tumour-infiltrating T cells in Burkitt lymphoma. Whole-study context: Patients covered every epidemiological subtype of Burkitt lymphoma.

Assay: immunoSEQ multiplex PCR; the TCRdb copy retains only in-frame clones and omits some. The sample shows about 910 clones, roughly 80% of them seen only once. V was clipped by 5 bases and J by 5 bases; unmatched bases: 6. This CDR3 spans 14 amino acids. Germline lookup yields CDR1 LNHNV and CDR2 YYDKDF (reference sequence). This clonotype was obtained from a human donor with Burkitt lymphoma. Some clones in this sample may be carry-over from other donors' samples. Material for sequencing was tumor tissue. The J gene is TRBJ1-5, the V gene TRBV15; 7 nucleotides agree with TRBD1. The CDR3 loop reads CATSFTTGDQPQHF. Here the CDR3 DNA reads TGTGCCACCAGCTTCACTACAGGGGATCAGCCCCAGCATTTT.